There are a few counts of the clone carrying this TCR beta chain. Its specificity is unknown. The data stem from a study of T-cell memory formation after mild COVID-19. Whole-study results and caveats: Within pre-infection memory, some responding clones were found, suggesting cross-reactive memory joined.

Trimming pared 0 bases from V and 12 bases from J, leaving 15 bases between. Germline V gene sequence: CDR1 LGHNA, CDR2 YNFKEQ. The CDR3 has 14 amino acids. Via MiXCR, TCRdb re-called the 5' RACE reads, giving one row per CDR3 protein. The table records 250,000 to 300,000 distinct CDR3 sequences, 15% to 20% of them present only once. Sequenced: PBMCs or a T cell subset sorted from them (not recorded which). V and J are TRBV4-2 and TRBJ2-1; D may match TRBD1 or TRBD2 (5 bases each). This TCR was recovered from a man aged 18 to 29 who had mild COVID-19 (a few samples of this study predate the infection). Cell type and time point are not known. The CDR3 nucleotides are TGTGCCAGCAGCCAAGATCGAGGGGTAGATGTGCAGTTCTTC. It translates to CASSQDRGVDVQFF.